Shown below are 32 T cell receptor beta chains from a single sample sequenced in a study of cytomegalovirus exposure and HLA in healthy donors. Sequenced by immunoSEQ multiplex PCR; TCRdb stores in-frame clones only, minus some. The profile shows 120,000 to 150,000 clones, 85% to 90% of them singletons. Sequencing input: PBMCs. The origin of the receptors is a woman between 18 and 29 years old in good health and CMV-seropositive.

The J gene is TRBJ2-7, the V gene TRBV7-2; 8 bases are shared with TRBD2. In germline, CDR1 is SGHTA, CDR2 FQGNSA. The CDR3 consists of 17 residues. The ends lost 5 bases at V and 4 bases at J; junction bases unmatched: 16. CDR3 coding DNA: TGTGCCAGCAGCCCCCGGGCGGGGGGCGCGTATAGGTACGAGCAGTACTTC. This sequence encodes CASSPRAGGAYRYEQYF. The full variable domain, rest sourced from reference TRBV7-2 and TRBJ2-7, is GAGVSQSPSNKVTEKGKDVELRCDPISGHTALYWYRQSLGQGLEFLIYFQGNSAPDKSGLPSDRFSAERTGGSVSTLTIQRTQQEDSAVYLCASSPRAGGAYRYEQYFGPGTRLTVT.

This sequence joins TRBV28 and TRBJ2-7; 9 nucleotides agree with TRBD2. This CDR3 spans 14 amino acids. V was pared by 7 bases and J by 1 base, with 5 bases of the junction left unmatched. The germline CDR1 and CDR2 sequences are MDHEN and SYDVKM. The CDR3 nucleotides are TGTGCCAGCACAGGGACTAGCAGATCCTACGAGCAGTACTTC. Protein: CASTGTSRSYEQYF.

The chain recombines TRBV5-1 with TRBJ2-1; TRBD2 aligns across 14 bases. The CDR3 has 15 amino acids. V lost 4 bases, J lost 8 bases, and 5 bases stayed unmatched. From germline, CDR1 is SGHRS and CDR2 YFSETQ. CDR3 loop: CASSGGTSGSDEQFF. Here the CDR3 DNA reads TGCGCCAGCAGCGGAGGGACTAGCGGGAGTGATGAGCAGTTCTTC.

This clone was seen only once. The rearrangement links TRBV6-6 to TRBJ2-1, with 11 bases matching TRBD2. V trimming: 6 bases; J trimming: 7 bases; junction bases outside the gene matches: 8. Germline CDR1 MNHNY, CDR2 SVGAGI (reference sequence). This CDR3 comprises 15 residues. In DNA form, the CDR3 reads TGTGCCAGCAGATTACTAGCGGGAGTTAGAAATGAGCAGTTCTTC. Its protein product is CASRLLAGVRNEQFF.

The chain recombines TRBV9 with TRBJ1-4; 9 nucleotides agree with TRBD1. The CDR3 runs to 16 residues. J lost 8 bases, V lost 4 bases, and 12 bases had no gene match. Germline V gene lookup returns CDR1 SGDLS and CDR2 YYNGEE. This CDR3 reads CASSPGPGTGKEKLFF. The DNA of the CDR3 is TGTGCCAGCAGCCCAGGACCCGGGACAGGGAAAGAAAAACTGTTTTTT.

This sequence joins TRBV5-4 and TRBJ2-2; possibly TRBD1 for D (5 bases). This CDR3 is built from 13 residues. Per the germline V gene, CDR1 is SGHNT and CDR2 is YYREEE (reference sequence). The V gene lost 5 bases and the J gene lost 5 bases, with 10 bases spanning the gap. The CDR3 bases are TGTGCCAGCAGTCAGGGAATTACCGGGGAGCTGTTTTTT. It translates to CASSQGITGELFF.

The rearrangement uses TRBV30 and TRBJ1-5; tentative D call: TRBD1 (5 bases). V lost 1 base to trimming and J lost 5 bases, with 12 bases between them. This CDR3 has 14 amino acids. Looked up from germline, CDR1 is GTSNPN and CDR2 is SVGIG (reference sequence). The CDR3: CAWSGVGPYQPQHF. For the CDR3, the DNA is TGTGCCTGGAGTGGGGTGGGGCCCTATCAGCCCCAGCATTTT. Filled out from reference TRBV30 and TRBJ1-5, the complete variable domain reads SQTIHQWPATLVQPVGSPLSLECTVEGTSNPNLYWYRQAAGRGLQLLFYSVGIGQISSEVPQNLSASRPQDRQFILSSKKLLLSDSGFYLCAWSGVGPYQPQHFGDGTRLSIL.

DNA for the CDR3: TGTGCCATCAGTGAATCCGGGACTTTCTACAATGAGCAGTTCTTC. Translated, it gives CAISESGTFYNEQFF. The rearrangement links TRBV10-3 to TRBJ2-1; a weak D match, TRBD2 (6 bases). CDR3 length: 15 residues. CDR1 and CDR2 from the germline V gene are ENHRY and SYGVKD. The germline V and J ends were trimmed by 3 bases and 3 bases, with 12 bases remaining between them.

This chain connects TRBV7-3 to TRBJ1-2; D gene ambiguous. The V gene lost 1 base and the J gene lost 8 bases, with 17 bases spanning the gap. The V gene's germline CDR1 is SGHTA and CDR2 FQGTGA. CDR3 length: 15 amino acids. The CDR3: CASSLRPGGELGYTF. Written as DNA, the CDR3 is TGTGCCAGCAGCTTAAGACCCGGCGGGGAACTCGGCTACACCTTC.

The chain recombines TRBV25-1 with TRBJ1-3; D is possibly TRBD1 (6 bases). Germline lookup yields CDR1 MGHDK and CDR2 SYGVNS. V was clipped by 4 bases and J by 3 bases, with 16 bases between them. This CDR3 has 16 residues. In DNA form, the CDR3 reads TGTGCCAGCAGTGGAGTTCGAACAGGGATTGGAAACACCATATATTTT. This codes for CASSGVRTGIGNTIYF.

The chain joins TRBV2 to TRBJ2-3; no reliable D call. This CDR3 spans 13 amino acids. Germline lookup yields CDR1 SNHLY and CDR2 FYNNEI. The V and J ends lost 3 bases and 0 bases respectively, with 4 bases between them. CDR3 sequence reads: CASSESSTDTQYF. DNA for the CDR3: TGTGCCAGCAGTGAGTCTAGCACAGATACGCAGTATTTT. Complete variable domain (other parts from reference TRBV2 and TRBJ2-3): EPEVTQTPSHQVTQMGQEVILRCVPISNHLYFYWYRQILGQKVEFLVSFYNNEISEKSEIFDDQFSVERPDGSNFTLKIRSTKLEDSAMYFCASSESSTDTQYFGPGTRLTVL.

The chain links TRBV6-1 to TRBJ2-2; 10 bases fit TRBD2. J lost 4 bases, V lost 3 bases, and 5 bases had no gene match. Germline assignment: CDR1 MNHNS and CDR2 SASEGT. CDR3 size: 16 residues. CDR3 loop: CASSESLAGGTGELFF. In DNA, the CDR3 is TGTGCCAGCAGTGAGTCCTTAGCGGGAGGCACCGGGGAGCTGTTTTTT.

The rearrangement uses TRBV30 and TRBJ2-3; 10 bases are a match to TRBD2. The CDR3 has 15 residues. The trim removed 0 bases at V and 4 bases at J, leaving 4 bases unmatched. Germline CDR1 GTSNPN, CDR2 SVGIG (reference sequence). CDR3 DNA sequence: TGTGCCTGGAGTGTGCTGGGACTAGCGTCAGATACGCAGTATTTT. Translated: CAWSVLGLASDTQYF.

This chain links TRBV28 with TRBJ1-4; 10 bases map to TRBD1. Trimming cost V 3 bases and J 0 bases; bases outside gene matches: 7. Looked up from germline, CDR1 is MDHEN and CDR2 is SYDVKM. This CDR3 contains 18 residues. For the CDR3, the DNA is TGTGCCAGCAGTTTGCCGACAGGGGGCCTAACAACTAATGAAAAACTGTTTTTT. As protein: CASSLPTGGLTTNEKLFF.

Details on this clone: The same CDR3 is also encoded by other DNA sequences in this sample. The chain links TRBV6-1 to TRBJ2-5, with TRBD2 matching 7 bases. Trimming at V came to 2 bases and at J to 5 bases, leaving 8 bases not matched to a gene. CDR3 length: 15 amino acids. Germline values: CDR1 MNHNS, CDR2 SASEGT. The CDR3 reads CASSETAVGGETQYF. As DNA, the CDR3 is TGTGCCAGCAGTGAAACAGCGGTGGGGGGGGAGACCCAGTACTTC.

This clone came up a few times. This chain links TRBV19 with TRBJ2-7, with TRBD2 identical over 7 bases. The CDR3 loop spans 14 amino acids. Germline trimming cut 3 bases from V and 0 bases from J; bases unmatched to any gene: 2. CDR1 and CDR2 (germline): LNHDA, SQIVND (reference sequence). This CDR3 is CASSIGGSSYEQYF. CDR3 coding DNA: TGTGCCAGTAGTATCGGGGGGAGCTCCTACGAGCAGTACTTC.

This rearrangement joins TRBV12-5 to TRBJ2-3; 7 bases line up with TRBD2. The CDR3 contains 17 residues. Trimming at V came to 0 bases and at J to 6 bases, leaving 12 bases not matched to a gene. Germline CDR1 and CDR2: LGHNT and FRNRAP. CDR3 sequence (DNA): TGTGCTAGTGGTTTGGTACGGGGGTGGGAGGGCCACGATACGCAGTATTTT. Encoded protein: CASGLVRGWEGHDTQYF.

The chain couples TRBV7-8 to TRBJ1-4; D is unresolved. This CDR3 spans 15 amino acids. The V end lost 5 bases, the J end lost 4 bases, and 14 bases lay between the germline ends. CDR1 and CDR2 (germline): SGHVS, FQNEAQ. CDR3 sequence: CASSPRRMVNEKLFF. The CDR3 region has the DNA TGTGCCAGCAGCCCTAGACGGATGGTTAATGAAAAACTGTTTTTT.

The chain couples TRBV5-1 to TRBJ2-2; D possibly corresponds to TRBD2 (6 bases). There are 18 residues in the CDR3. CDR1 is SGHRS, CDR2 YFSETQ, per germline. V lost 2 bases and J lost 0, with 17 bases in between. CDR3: CASSLGLRPGANTGELFF. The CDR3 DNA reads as TGCGCCAGCAGCTTAGGCCTCCGGCCGGGGGCGAACACCGGGGAGCTGTTTTTT.

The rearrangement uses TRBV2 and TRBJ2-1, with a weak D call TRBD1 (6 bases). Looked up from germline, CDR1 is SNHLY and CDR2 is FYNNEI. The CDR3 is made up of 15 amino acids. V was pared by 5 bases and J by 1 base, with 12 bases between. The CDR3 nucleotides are TGTGCCAGCAGTATCAGGGGCGGGTCCTACAATGAGCAGTTCTTC. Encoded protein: CASSIRGGSYNEQFF. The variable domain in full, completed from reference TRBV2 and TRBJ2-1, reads EPEVTQTPSHQVTQMGQEVILRCVPISNHLYFYWYRQILGQKVEFLVSFYNNEISEKSEIFDDQFSVERPDGSNFTLKIRSTKLEDSAMYFCASSIRGGSYNEQFFGPGTRLTVL.

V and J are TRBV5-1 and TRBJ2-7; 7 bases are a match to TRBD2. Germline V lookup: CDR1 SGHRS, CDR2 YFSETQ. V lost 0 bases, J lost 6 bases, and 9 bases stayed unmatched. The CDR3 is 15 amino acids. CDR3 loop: CASSLASGLVPEQYF. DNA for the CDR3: TGCGCCAGCAGCTTGGCCAGTGGACTAGTCCCCGAGCAGTACTTC.

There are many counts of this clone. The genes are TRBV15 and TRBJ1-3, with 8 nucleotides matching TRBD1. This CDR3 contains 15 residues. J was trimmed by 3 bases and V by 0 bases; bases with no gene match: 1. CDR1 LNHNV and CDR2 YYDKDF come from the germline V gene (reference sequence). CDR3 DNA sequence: TGTGCCACCAGCAGAGAAACAGGGGGTGGAAACACCATATATTTT. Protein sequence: CATSRETGGGNTIYF. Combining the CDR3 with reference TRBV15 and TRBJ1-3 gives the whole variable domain DAMVIQNPRYQVTQFGKPVTLSCSQTLNHNVMYWYQQKSSQAPKLLFHYYDKDFNNEADTPDNFQSRRPNTSFCFLDIRSPGLGDTAMYLCATSRETGGGNTIYFGEGSWLTVV.

CDR3 residues: CASSYAGSTGELFF. The CDR3 DNA reads as TGTGCCAGCAGCTATGCAGGGTCCACCGGGGAGCTGTTTTTT. The chain uses TRBV7-8 and TRBJ2-2, with D possibly being TRBD1 (5 bases). From germline, CDR1 is SGHVS and CDR2 FQNEAQ. V gave up 4 bases and J gave up 4 bases, with 10 bases separating them. This CDR3 spans 14 amino acids.

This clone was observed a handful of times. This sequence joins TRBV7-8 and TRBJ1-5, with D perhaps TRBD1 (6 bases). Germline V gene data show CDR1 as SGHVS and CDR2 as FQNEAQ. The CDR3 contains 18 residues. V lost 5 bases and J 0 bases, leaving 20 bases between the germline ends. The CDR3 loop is CASSLGGSGAYSNQPQHF. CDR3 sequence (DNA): TGTGCCAGCAGCCTTGGCGGCTCAGGGGCCTATAGCAATCAGCCCCAGCATTTT.

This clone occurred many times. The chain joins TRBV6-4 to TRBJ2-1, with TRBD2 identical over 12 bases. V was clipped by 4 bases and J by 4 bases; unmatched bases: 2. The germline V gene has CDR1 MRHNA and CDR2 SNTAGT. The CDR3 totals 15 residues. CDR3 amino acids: CASSGLAGGYNEQFF. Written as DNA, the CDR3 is TGTGCCAGCAGTGGTCTAGCGGGAGGGTACAATGAGCAGTTCTTC.

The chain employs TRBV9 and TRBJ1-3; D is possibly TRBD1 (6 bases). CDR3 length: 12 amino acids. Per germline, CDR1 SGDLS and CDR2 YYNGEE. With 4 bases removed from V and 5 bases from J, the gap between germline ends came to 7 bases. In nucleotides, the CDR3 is TGTGCCAGCAGCTGGGACAGAAACACCATATATTTT. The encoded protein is CASSWDRNTIYF. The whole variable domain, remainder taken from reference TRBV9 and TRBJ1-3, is DSGVTQTPKHLITATGQRVTLRCSPRSGDLSVYWYQQSLDQGLQFLIQYYNGEERAKGNILERFSAQQFPDLHSELNLSSLELGDSALYFCASSWDRNTIYFGEGSWLTVV.

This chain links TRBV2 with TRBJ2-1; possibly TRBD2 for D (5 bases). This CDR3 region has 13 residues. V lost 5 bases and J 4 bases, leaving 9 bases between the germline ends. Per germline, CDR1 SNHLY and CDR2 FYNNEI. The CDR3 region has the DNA TGTGCCAGCAGTCTCTCGGGGTACAATGAGCAGTTCTTC. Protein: CASSLSGYNEQFF. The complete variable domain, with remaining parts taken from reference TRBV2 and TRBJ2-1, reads EPEVTQTPSHQVTQMGQEVILRCVPISNHLYFYWYRQILGQKVEFLVSFYNNEISEKSEIFDDQFSVERPDGSNFTLKIRSTKLEDSAMYFCASSLSGYNEQFFGPGTRLTVL.

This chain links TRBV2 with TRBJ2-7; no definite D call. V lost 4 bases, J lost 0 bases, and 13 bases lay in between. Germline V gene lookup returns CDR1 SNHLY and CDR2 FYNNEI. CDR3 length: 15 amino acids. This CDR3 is CASSGSAGPSYEQYF. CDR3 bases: TGTGCCAGCAGTGGGTCGGCAGGTCCCTCCTACGAGCAGTACTTC.

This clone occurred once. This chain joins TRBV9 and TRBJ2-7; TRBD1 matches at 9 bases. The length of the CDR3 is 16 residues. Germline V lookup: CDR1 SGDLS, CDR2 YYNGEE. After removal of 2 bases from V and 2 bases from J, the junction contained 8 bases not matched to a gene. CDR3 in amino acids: CASSVGQGMGTYEQYF. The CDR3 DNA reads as TGTGCCAGCAGCGTGGGACAGGGCATGGGGACCTACGAGCAGTACTTC.

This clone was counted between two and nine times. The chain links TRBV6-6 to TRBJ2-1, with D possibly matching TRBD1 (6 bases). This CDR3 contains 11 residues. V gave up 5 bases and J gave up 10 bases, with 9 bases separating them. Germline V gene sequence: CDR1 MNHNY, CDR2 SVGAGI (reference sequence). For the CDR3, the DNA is TGTGCCAGCAGTCACGACAGGGAGCAGTTCTTC. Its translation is CASSHDREQFF.

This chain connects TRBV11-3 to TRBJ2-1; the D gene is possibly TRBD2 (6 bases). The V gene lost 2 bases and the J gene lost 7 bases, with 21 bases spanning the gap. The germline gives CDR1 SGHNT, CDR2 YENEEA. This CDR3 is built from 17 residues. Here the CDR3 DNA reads TGTGCCAGCAGCTTATCGGCGGGACTCCTGGGTTGGAATGAGCAGTTCTTC. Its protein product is CASSLSAGLLGWNEQFF.

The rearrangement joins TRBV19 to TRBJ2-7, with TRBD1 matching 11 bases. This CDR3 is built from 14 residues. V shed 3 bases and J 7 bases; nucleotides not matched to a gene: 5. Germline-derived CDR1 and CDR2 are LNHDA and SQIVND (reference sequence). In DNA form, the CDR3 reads TGTGCCAGTAGTATCGGACAGGGGGCGCGGGAGCAGTACTTC. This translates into CASSIGQGAREQYF.